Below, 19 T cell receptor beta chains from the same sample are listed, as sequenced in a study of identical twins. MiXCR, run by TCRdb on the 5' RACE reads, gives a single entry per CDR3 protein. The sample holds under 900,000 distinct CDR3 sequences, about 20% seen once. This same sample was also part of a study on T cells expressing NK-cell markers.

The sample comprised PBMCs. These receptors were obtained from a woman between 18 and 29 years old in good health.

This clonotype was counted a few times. The CDR3 loop is CASSVVGASGRAGEQFF. CDR3 in DNA: TGTGCCAGCAGCGTAGTAGGAGCTAGCGGGAGGGCCGGAGAGCAGTTCTTC. This sequence joins TRBV9 and TRBJ2-1, with 12 bases that match TRBD2. The CDR3 consists of 17 residues. Germline CDR1 SGDLS, CDR2 YYNGEE. The V segment lost 0 bases and the J segment 10 bases; nucleotides outside the gene matches: 11.

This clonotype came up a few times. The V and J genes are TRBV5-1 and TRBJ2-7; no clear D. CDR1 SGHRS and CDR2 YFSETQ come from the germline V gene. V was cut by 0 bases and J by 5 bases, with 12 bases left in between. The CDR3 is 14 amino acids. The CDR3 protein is CASSLGWGSDEQYF. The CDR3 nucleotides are TGCGCCAGCAGCTTGGGCTGGGGTTCTGACGAGCAGTACTTC.

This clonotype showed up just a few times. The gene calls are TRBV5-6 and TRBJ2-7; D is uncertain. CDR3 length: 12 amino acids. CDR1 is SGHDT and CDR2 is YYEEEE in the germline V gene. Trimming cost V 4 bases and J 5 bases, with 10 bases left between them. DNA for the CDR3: TGTGCCAGCAGCCGACGAGGACACGAGCAGTACTTC. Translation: CASSRRGHEQYF.

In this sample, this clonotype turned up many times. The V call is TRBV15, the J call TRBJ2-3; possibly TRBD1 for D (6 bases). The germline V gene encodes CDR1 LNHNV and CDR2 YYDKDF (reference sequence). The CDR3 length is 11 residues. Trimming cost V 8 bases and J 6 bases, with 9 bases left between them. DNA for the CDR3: TGTGCCACCCGACAGGCCGATACGCAGTATTTT. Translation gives CATRQADTQYF. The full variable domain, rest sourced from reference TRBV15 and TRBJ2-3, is DAMVIQNPRYQVTQFGKPVTLSCSQTLNHNVMYWYQQKSSQAPKLLFHYYDKDFNNEADTPDNFQSRRPNTSFCFLDIRSPGLGDTAMYLCATRQADTQYFGPGTRLTVL.

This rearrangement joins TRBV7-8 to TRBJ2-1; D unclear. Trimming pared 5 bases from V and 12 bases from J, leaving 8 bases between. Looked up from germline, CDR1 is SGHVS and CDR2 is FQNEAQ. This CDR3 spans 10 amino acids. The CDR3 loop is CASSPFPQFF. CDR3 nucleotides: TGTGCCAGCAGCCCCTTTCCGCAGTTCTTC.

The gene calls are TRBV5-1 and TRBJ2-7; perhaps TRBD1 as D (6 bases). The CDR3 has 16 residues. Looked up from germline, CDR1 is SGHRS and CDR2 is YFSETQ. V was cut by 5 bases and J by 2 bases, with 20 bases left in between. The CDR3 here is CASRARGGRITYEQYF. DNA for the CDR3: TGCGCCAGCAGGGCCCGTGGGGGCCGGATAACCTACGAGCAGTACTTC. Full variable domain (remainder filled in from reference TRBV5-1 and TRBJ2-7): KAGVTQTPRYLIKTRGQQVTLSCSPISGHRSVSWYQQTPGQGLQFLFEYFSETQRNKGNFPGRFSGRQFSNSRSEMNVSTLELGDSALYLCASRARGGRITYEQYFGPGTRLTVT.

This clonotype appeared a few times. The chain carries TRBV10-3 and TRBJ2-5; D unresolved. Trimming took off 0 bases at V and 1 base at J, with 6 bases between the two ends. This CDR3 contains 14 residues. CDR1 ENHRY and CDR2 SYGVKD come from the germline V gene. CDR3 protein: CAISESRTQETQYF. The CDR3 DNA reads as TGTGCCATCAGTGAGTCCAGGACCCAAGAGACCCAGTACTTC.

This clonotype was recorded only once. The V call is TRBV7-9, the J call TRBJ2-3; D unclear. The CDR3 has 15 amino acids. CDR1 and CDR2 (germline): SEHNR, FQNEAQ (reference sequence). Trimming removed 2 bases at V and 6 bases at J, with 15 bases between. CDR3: CASSLRLEPGDTQYF. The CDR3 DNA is TGTGCCAGCAGCTTAAGACTCGAGCCTGGGGATACGCAGTATTTT.

CDR3 nucleotides: TGCGCCAGCAGCCAGGGGACAGTGTTTTTGACCGGGGAGCTGTTTTTT. As protein: CASSQGTVFLTGELFF. This chain joins TRBV4-3 and TRBJ2-2; 7 bases are a match to TRBD1. The trim removed 3 bases at V and 5 bases at J, leaving 9 bases unmatched. CDR3 length: 16 amino acids. CDR1 and CDR2 from the germline V gene are LGHNA and YSLEER.

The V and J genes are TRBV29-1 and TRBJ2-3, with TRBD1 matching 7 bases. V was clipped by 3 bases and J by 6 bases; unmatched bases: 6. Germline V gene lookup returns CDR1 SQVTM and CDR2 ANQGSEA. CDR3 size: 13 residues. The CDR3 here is CSVESQGTDTQYF. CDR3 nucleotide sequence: TGCAGCGTTGAGTCACAGGGGACCGATACGCAGTATTTT.

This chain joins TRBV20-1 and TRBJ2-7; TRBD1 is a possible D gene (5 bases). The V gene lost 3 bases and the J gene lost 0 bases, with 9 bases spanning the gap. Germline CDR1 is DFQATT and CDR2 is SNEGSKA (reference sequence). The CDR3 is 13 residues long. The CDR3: CSASLDNSYEQYF. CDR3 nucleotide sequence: TGCAGTGCTAGTCTGGACAACTCCTACGAGCAGTACTTC.

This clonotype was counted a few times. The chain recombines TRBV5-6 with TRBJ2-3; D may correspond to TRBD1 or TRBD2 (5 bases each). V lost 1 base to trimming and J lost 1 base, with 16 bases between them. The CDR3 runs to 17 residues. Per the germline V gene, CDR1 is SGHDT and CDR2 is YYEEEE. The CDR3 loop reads CASSLSGAVSGTDTQYF. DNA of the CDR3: TGTGCCAGCAGCTTGTCCGGGGCCGTATCGGGCACAGATACGCAGTATTTT.

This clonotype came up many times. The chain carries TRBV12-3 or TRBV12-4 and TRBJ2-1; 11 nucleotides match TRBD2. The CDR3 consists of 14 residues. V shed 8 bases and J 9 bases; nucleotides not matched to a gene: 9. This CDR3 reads CASRTSGSLREQFF. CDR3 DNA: TGTGCCAGCCGAACTAGCGGGAGTCTCCGTGAGCAGTTCTTC.

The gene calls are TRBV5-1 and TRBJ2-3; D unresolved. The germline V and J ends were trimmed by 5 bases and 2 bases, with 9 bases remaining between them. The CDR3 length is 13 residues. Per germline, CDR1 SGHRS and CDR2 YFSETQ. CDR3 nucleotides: TGCGCCAGCAGTTCGGCGGCCACAGATACGCAGTATTTT. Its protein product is CASSSAATDTQYF. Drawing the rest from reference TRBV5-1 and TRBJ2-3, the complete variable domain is KAGVTQTPRYLIKTRGQQVTLSCSPISGHRSVSWYQQTPGQGLQFLFEYFSETQRNKGNFPGRFSGRQFSNSRSEMNVSTLELGDSALYLCASSSAATDTQYFGPGTRLTVL.

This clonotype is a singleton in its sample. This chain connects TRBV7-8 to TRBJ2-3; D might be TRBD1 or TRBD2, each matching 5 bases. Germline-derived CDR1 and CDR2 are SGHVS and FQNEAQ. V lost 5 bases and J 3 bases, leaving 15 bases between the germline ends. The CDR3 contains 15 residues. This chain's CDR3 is CASSRDRSGTDTQYF. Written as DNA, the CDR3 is TGTGCCAGCAGCCGGGACCGATCCGGGACAGATACGCAGTATTTT.

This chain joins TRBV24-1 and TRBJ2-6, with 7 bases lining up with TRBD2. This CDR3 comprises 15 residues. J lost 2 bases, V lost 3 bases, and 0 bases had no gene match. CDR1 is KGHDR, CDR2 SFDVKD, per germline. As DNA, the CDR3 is TGTGCCACCAGTGATGGGAGGGCTGGGGCCAACGTCCTGACTTTC. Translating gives CATSDGRAGANVLTF.

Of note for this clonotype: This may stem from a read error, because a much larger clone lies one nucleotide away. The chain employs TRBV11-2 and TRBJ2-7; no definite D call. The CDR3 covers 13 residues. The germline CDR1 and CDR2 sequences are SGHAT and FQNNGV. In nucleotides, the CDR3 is TGTACCAGCACCACCTTAGCCCAGCGTGAGCAGTACTTC. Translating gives CTSTTLAQREQYF.

The CDR3 DNA follows: TGTGCCAGCTCACCACCGATCGGGGGGATGCAAGAGACCCAGTACTTC. Translation: CASSPPIGGMQETQYF. The chain has TRBV18 and TRBJ2-5, with TRBD2 matching 7 bases. V was clipped by 0 bases and J by 2 bases; unmatched bases: 6. This CDR3 is built from 16 residues. The germline gives CDR1 KGHSH, CDR2 LQKENI.

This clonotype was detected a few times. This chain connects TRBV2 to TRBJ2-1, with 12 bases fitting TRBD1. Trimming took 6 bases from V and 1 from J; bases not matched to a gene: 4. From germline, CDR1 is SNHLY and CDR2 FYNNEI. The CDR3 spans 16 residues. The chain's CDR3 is CASRGTGGRSYNEQFF. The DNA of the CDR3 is TGTGCCAGCAGGGGGACAGGGGGCAGATCCTACAATGAGCAGTTCTTC. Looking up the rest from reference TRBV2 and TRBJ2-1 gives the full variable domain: EPEVTQTPSHQVTQMGQEVILRCVPISNHLYFYWYRQILGQKVEFLVSFYNNEISEKSEIFDDQFSVERPDGSNFTLKIRSTKLEDSAMYFCASRGTGGRSYNEQFFGPGTRLTVL.